The table lists the clone carrying this T cell receptor (beta chain) with a few counts. The antigen is unknown. These data come from a study of beta chain features in type 1 diabetes. Every isolated RNA sample was fully reverse transcribed, so sequencing captured expressed TCRB transcripts. Some clones are missing from TCRdb's copy, which holds only in-frame ones; the method was immunoSEQ multiplex PCR. The sample lists 850,000 to 900,000 clones; under 20% were seen once. Whole-study results and caveats: VDJ junctions in type 1 diabetes patients carried more deletions and fewer insertions.

Germline V gene sequence: CDR1 SGHVS, CDR2 FQNEAQ. V gave up 1 base and J gave up 10 bases; unmatched junction bases: 9. The CDR3 is 14 residues long. The chain recombines TRBV7-8 with TRBJ2-7, with 8 bases matching TRBD2. Sequencing was carried out using naive CD4+ T cells from blood. The TCR sequence derives from a woman aged 18-29 years in good health. The CDR3 DNA is TGTGCCAGCAGCTTAGTCACTGAAGCGGGAGACCAGTACTTC. This codes for CASSLVTEAGDQYF.